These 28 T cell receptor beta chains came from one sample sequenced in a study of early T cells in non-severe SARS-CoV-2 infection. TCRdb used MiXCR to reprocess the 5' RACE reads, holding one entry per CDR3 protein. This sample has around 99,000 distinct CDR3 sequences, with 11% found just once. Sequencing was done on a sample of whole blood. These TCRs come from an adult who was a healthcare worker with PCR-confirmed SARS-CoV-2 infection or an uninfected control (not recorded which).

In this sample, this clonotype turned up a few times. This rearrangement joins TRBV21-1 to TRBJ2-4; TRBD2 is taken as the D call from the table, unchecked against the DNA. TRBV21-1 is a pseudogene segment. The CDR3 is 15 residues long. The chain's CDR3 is CASSKVSGSKNIQYF. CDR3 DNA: TGTGCCAGCAGCAAAGTAAGCGGGAGCAAAAACATTCAGTACTTC.

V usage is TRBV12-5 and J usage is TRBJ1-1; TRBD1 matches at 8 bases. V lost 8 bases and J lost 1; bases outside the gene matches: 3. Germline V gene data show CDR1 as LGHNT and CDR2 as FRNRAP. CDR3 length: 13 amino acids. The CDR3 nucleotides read TGTGCTAGTCGGGGACAGGAGAACACTGAAGCTTTCTTT. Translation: CASRGQENTEAFF.

In DNA form, the CDR3 reads TGTGCCAGCAGTCCGACAGGGCTGGTTCGTGACTACACCTTC. Its protein is CASSPTGLVRDYTF. The chain is built from TRBV6-6 and TRBJ1-2; the match to TRBD1 covers 7 bases. V trimming: 5 bases; J trimming: 10 bases; junction bases outside the gene matches: 13. The CDR3 runs to 14 residues. Germline CDR1 and CDR2: MNHNY and SVGAGI (reference sequence).

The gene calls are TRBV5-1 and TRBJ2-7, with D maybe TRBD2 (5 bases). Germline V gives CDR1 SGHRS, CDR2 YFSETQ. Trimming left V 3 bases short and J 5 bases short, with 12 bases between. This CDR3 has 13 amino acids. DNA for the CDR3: TGCGCCAGCAGCTCCCGGACTGGAGACGAGCAGTACTTC. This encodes CASSSRTGDEQYF.

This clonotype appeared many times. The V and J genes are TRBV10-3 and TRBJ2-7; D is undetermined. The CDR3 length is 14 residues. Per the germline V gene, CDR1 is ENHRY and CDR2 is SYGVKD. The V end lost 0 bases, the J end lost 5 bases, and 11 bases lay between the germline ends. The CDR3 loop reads CAISESTQRDEQYF. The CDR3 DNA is TGTGCCATCAGTGAGTCTACTCAAAGGGACGAGCAGTACTTC.

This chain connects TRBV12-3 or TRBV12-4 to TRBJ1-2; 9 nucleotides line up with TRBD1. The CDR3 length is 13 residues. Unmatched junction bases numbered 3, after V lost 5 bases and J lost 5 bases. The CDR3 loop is CASSADRGYGYTF. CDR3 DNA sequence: TGTGCCAGCAGTGCGGACAGGGGTTATGGCTACACCTTC.

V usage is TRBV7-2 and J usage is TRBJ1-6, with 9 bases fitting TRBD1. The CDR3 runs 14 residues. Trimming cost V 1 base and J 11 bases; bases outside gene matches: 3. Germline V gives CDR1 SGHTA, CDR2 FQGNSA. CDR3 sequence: CASSLEWTGAPLHF. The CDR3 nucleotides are TGTGCCAGCAGCTTAGAATGGACAGGGGCACCCCTCCACTTT.

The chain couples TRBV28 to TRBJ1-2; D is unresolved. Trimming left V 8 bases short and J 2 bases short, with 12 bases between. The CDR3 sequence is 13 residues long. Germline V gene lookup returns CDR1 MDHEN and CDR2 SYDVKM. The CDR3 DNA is TGTGCCAGCGTTTTTGGCAGAAACTATGGCTACACCTTC. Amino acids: CASVFGRNYGYTF.

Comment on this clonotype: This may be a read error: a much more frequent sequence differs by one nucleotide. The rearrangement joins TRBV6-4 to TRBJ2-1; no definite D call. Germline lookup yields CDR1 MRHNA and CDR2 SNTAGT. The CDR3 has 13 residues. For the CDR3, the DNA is TGTGCCAGCAGTGTAGAGTCCTATAATGAGCAGTTCTTC. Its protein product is CASSVESYNEQFF.

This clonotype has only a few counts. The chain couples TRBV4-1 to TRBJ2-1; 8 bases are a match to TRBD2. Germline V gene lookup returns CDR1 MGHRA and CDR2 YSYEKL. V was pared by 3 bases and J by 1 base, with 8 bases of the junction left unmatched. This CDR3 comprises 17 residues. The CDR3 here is CASSQVEREWSYNEQFF. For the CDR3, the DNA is TGCGCCAGCAGCCAGGTAGAGCGGGAGTGGTCCTACAATGAGCAGTTCTTC.

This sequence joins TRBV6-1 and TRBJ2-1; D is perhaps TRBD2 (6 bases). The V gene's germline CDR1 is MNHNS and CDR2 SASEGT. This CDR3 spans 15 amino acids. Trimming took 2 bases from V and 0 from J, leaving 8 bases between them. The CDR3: CASSENSGSYNEQFF. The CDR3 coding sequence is TGTGCCAGCAGTGAAAATAGCGGCTCCTACAATGAGCAGTTCTTC.

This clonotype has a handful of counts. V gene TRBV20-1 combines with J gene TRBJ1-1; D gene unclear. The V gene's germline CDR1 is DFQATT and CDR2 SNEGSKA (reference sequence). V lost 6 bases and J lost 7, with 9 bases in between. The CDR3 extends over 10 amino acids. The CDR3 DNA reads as TGCAGTGCCCTGGACTTTGAAGCTTTCTTT. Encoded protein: CSALDFEAFF.

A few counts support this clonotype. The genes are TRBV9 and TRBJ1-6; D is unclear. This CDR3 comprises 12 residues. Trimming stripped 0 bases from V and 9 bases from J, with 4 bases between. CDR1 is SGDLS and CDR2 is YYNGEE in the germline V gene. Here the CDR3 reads CASSVGSSPLHF. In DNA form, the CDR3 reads TGTGCCAGCAGCGTAGGAAGTTCACCCCTCCACTTT.

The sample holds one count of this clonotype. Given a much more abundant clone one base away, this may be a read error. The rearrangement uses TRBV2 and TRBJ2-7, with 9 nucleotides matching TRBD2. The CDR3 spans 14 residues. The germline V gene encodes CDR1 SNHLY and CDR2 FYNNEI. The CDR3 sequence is CASVKQTSGYEHYF. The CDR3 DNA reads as TGTGCCAGCGTGAAACAGACTAGCGGCTACGAGCATTACTTC.

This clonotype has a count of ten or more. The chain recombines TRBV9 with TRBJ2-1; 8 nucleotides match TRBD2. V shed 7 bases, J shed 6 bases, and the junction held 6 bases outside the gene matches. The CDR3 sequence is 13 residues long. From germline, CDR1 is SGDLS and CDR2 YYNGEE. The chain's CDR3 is CASGGGSVNEQFF. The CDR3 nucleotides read TGTGCCAGCGGCGGGGGGAGTGTCAATGAGCAGTTCTTC.

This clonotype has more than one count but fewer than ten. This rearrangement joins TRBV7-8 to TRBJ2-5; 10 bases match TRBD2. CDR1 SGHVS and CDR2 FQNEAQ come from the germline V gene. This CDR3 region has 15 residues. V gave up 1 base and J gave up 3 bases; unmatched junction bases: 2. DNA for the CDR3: TGTGCCAGCAGCTTAGAGGGACTAGCGAAAGAGACCCAGTACTTC. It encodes CASSLEGLAKETQYF.

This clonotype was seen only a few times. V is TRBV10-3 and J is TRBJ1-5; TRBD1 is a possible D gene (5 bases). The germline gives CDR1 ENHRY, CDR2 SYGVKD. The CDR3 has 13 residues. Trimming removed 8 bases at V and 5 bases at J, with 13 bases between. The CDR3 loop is CAIGAAGDQPQHF. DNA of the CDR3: TGTGCCATCGGGGCGGCGGGGGATCAGCCCCAGCATTTT.

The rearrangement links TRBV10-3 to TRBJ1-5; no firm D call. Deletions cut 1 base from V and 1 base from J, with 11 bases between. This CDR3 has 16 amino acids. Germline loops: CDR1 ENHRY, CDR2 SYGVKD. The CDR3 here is CAISEFGITSNQPQHF. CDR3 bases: TGTGCCATCAGTGAGTTTGGGATTACAAGCAATCAGCCCCAGCATTTT.

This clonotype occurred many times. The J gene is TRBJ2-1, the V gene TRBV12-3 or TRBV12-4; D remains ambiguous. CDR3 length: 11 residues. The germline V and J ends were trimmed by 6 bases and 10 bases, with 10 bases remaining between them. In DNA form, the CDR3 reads TGTGCCAGCAGCCTGGGTTCAGAGCAGTTCTTC. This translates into CASSLGSEQFF.

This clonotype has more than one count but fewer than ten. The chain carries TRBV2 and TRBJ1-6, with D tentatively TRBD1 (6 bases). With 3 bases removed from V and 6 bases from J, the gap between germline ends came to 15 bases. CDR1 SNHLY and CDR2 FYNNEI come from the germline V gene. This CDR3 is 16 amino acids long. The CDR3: CASSDERGTINSPLHF. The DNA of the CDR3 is TGTGCCAGCAGTGATGAAAGGGGGACCATTAATTCACCCCTCCACTTT.

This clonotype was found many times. This CDR3 is CASTKSVAGDEQFF. CDR3 coding DNA: TGCGCCAGCACTAAGTCGGTAGCGGGAGACGAGCAGTTCTTC. J is TRBJ2-1 and V is TRBV4-1, with 9 bases matching TRBD2. With V trimmed by 7 bases and J by 10 bases, 11 bases remained unmatched. The CDR3 spans 14 residues. Germline V gene sequence: CDR1 MGHRA, CDR2 YSYEKL.

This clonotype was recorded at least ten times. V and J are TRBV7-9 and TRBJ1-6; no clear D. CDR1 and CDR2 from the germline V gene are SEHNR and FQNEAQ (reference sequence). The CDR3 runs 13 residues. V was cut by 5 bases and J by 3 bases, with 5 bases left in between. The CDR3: CASSPLYNSPLHF. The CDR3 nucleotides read TGTGCCAGCAGCCCCCTCTATAATTCACCCCTCCACTTT.

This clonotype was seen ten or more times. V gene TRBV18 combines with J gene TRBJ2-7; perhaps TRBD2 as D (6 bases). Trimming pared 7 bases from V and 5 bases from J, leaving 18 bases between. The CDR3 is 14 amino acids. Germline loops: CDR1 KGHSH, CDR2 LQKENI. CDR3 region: CASFPSGDTHEQYF. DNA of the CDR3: TGTGCCAGCTTCCCGTCGGGAGACACCCACGAGCAGTACTTC.

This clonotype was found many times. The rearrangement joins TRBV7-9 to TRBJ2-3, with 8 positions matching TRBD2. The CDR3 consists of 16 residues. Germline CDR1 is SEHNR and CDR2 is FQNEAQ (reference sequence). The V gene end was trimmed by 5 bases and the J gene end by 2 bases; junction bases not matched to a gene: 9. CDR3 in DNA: TGTGCCAGCAGCGAGACTAGCGCCTTCTTCACAGATACGCAGTATTTT. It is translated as CASSETSAFFTDTQYF.

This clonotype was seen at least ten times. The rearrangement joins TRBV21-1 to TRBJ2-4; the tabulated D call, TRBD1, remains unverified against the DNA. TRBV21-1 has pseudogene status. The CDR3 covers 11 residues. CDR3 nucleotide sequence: TGTGCCCTATGGGGGGCAAACATTCAGTACTTC. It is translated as CALWGANIQYF.

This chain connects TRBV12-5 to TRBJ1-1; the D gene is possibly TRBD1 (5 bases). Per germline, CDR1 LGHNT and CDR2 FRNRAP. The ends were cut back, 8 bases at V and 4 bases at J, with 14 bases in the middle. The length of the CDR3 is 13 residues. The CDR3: CASSRGASTEAFF. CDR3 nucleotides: TGTGCTAGTTCGAGGGGAGCGAGCACTGAAGCTTTCTTT.

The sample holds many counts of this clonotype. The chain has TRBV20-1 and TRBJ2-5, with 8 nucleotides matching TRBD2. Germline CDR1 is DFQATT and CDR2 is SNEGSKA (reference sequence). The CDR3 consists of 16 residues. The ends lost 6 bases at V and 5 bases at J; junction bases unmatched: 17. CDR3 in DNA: TGCAGTGCAACGGAGGACGGGAGGGTTAAAAAGGAGACCCAGTACTTC. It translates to CSATEDGRVKKETQYF.

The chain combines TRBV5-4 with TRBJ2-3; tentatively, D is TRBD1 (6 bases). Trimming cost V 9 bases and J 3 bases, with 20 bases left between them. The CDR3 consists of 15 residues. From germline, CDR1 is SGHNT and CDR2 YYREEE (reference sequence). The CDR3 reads CATLANPGETDTQYF. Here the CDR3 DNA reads TGTGCCACCTTGGCCAACCCAGGGGAGACAGATACGCAGTATTTT.